These T cell receptor beta chains were read from a single sample in a study of response to subunit inactivated influenza vaccine. TCRdb itself ran the RT-PCR reads through MiXCR, one entry per CDR3 protein. The table has a few hundred thousand distinct CDR3 sequences, roughly 12% seen once. These data were likewise used in another study, on T cells expressing NK-cell markers.

The starting material was PBMCs from blood, obtained on the day of vaccination. Source of these receptors: a man in his fifties who received an inactivated influenza vaccine. The CDR3 runs from the conserved cysteine through the conserved F or W. Size tells how often a clone was seen (once, few, many) or the class of an expanded clone, and some rows leave it out.

V gene	clone size	J gene	CDR3 protein
TRBV6-5	few	TRBJ2-7	CASSFGPDPWEQYF
TRBV28	-	TRBJ1-5	CASSPIGGVRNQPQHF
TRBV12-3/TRBV12-4	few	TRBJ2-3	CASSETSGGLSTDTQYF
TRBV12-3/TRBV12-4	few	TRBJ2-3	CASSFLRPDTQYF
TRBV12-3/TRBV12-4	once	TRBJ2-5	CASSSDREETQYF
TRBV12-3/TRBV12-4	-	TRBJ2-5	CASSLTPGGGETQYF
TRBV7-9	few	TRBJ2-4	CASSFLDMGVKNIQYF
TRBV3-1	few	TRBJ2-2	CASSARWGTNTGELFF
TRBV7-2	few	TRBJ1-5	CASSPTWGRNQPQHF
TRBV7-9	-	TRBJ2-1	CASSLPLVAGGSYEQFF
TRBV10-3	few	TRBJ1-4	CAIGDNEKLFF
TRBV5-1	many	TRBJ1-1	CASSLGTGANTEAFF
TRBV7-2	few	TRBJ2-4	CASSLALSGRGNIQYF
TRBV6-1	many	TRBJ1-2	CASSPGRNYGYTF
TRBV29-1	few	TRBJ1-1	CSTRQGVGTEAFF
TRBV5-1	few	TRBJ2-7	CASSLRTGDYEQYF
TRBV28	-	TRBJ1-5	CASSLSWTRNQPQHF
TRBV29-1	-	TRBJ1-5	CSVRDRGGQPQHF
TRBV10-3	-	TRBJ2-1	CAINGQGARGDSSYNEQFF
TRBV5-5	few	TRBJ2-1	CASSAGQGNEQFF
TRBV20-1	few	TRBJ2-6	CSAAEGANVLTF
TRBV12-3/TRBV12-4	many	TRBJ1-1	CASSPRNTEAFF
TRBV19	many	TRBJ2-2	CASQNGGDTGELFF
TRBV19	-	TRBJ2-1	CASSIVLSLYNEQFF
TRBV29-1	many	TRBJ2-5	CSVGLGQKTQYF
TRBV28	few	TRBJ2-5	CASTPSPATSGNGETQYF
TRBV28	few	TRBJ1-3	CASSSWDREASGNTIYF
TRBV11-2	-	TRBJ2-2	CASSLDWGQGRTGELFF
TRBV6-1	-	TRBJ1-3	CASRRDSGNTIYF
TRBV28	many	TRBJ1-5	CASSLRGGVSQPQHF
TRBV27	-	TRBJ2-7	CASRKAGDSSYEQYF
TRBV19	few	TRBJ2-1	CASSIGGSNYNEQFF
TRBV4-2	few	TRBJ1-3	CASSQDPTDSGNTIYF
TRBV29-1	-	TRBJ2-1	CSVDKNRGLVQFF
TRBV30	-	TRBJ2-1	CAWNPWGTHNEQFF
TRBV4-1	-	TRBJ2-7	CASSQMETTKLQYF
TRBV7-2	-	TRBJ1-1	CASTLSRGNTEAFF
TRBV20-1	many	TRBJ2-7	CSATGPRGYEQYF
TRBV18	few	TRBJ2-5	CASSVVTSGFQETQYF
TRBV5-1	-	TRBJ2-5	CASSPYRGETQYF
TRBV20-1	-	TRBJ1-1	CSAEWAKPGQRTEAFF
TRBV6-5	-	TRBJ2-1	CASSYGGGSNNEQFF
TRBV28	few	TRBJ2-1	CASNWPSGGAKAYNEQFF
TRBV24-1	many	TRBJ2-1	CATSDFPRSPTQFF
TRBV27	-	TRBJ2-2	CASSSSFSGGYTGELFF
TRBV18	-	TRBJ1-1	CASSLQGAQRNTEAFF
TRBV10-3	few	TRBJ2-3	CAISELSDRSTDTQYF
TRBV5-1	many	TRBJ2-2	CASSFGSGTGELFF
TRBV7-9	many	TRBJ1-4	CASSSNRGLEKLFF
TRBV6-1	few	TRBJ2-5	CASSKTGIGSQYF
TRBV5-1	-	TRBJ2-2	CASSINQGNTGELFF
TRBV7-2	-	TRBJ2-2	CASSLAVVNTGELFF
TRBV3-1	few	TRBJ1-1	CASSQESAEAFF
TRBV12-3/TRBV12-4	-	TRBJ2-7	CASSLGGLNSYEQYF